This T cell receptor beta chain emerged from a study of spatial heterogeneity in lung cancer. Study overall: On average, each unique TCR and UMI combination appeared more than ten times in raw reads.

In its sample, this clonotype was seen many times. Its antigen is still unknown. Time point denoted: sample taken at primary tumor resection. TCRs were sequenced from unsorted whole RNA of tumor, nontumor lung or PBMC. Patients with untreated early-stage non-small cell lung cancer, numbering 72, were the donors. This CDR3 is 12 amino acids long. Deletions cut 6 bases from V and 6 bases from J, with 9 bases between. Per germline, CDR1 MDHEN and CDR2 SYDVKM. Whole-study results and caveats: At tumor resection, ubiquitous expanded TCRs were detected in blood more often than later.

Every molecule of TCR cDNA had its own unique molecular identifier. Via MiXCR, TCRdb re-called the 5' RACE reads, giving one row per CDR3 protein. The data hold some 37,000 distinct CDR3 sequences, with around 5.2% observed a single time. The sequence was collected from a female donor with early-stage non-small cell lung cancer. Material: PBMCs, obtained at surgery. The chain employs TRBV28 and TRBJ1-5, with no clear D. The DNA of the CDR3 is TGTGCCAGCAGCCCCCTCAGTCAGCCCCAGCATTTT. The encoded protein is CASSPLSQPQHF.